This TCR beta chain was identified during a study of blood T cells in healthy people across ages. General observations from the study: It was held that the diversity estimates obtained from one million T cells were underestimates.

The donors, aged about 6 to 100, were healthy Caucasians from Russia. Germline CDR1 ENHRY, CDR2 SYGVKD. The length of the CDR3 is 13 residues. V lost 4 bases to trimming and J lost 4 bases, with 10 bases between them. Primers used in a second PCR of roughly 6 to 11 cycles were a sample-barcoded 5' primer and a J-beta primer mix. Each CDR3 protein is one row after TCRdb ran MiXCR on the 5' RACE reads. Of over 450,000 distinct CDR3 sequences in the sample, 24% were seen once. About this clonotype itself: What it binds is not known.

These same data were also listed under a study on T cells of mothers and their children.

The sequence was collected from a boy aged 5-17 years in good health. The specimen was blood. V gene TRBV10-3 combines with J gene TRBJ1-1, with a tentative D call TRBD1 (6 bases). The CDR3 sequence: CAISGQGSTEAFF. The CDR3 bases are TGTGCCATCAGTGGCCAGGGGAGCACTGAAGCTTTCTTT.